The 25 T cell receptor beta chains below all came from one sample that was sequenced in a study of OX40 agonist ivuxolimab in advanced cancers. The data were produced by immunoSEQ multiplex PCR, yet TCRdb's version contains in-frame clones alone and is incomplete. The table records about 56,000 clones, roughly 82% of them present only once. The material sequenced was CD4+ or CD8+ T cells sorted from blood, taken in a trial of the OX40 agonist ivuxolimab. Receptors originate from an adult with an advanced solid tumor such as melanoma, head and neck, liver or kidney cancer.

This clone was picked up one time. The gene calls are TRBV28 and TRBJ2-1, with unresolved D. Germline-derived CDR1 and CDR2 are MDHEN and SYDVKM. The CDR3 runs 14 residues. Trimming stripped 1 base from V and 3 bases from J, with 7 bases between. CDR3 region: CASSLYPLYNEQFF. Here the CDR3 DNA reads TGTGCCAGCAGTTTATATCCACTCTACAATGAGCAGTTCTTC.

This clone occurred a few times. The chain has TRBV23-1 and TRBJ1-3; D may be TRBD1 (5 bases). TRBV23-1 is filed as an ORF, its function uncertain. The CDR3 has 16 residues. Trimming removed 0 bases at V and 4 bases at J, with 13 bases between. CDR3 nucleotides: TGCGCCAGCAGTCAATCGGGGCGGGGCTCCGGAAACACCATATATTTT. Amino acid sequence: CASSQSGRGSGNTIYF.

This rearrangement joins TRBV15 to TRBJ1-5; D gene uncertain. The CDR3 sequence is 14 residues long. In germline, CDR1 is LNHNV, CDR2 YYDKDF (reference sequence). The ends were cut back, 5 bases at V and 4 bases at J, with 12 bases in the middle. The CDR3 DNA follows: TGTGCCACCAGCGGTCCGGGGAATAATCAGCCCCAGCATTTT. Translated: CATSGPGNNQPQHF.

The chain links TRBV6-6 to TRBJ2-1; D remains ambiguous. With 0 bases removed from V and 5 bases from J, the gap between germline ends came to 11 bases. Germline V gene data show CDR1 as MNHNY and CDR2 as SVGAGI (reference sequence). This CDR3 contains 15 residues. In DNA, the CDR3 is TGTGCCAGCAGTTACTCGATTGACGGTAACAATGAGCAGTTCTTC. This translates into CASSYSIDGNNEQFF.

CDR3 nucleotides: TGTGCCAGCAGCCGCGAGGGGCGCCAGCCCTACGAGCAGTACTTC. Its translation: CASSREGRQPYEQYF. The chain has TRBV9 and TRBJ2-7; D tentatively reads TRBD1 or TRBD2 (5 bases each). The CDR3 totals 15 residues. Trimming cost V 4 bases and J 2 bases, with 16 bases left between them. Germline CDR1 reads SGDLS; CDR2 reads YYNGEE. The complete variable domain, with remaining parts taken from reference TRBV9 and TRBJ2-7, reads DSGVTQTPKHLITATGQRVTLRCSPRSGDLSVYWYQQSLDQGLQFLIQYYNGEERAKGNILERFSAQQFPDLHSELNLSSLELGDSALYFCASSREGRQPYEQYFGPGTRLTVT.

This clone is a singleton in its sample. The chain carries TRBV6-5 and TRBJ1-4, with TRBD1 matching over 8 bases. Germline CDR1 is MNHEY and CDR2 is SVGAGI. With 4 bases clipped from V and 3 bases from J, the junction kept 7 bases outside the gene matches. This CDR3 has 16 residues. CDR3 in amino acids: CASSFKSGGSNEKLFF. The CDR3 DNA sequence: TGTGCCAGCAGTTTCAAGTCAGGGGGCTCTAATGAAAAACTGTTTTTT.

This chain links TRBV2 with TRBJ2-5, with 14 bases lining up with TRBD2. The CDR3 has 14 amino acids. V lost 8 bases to trimming and J lost 7 bases; unmatched junction nucleotides: 6. CDR1 and CDR2 (germline): SNHLY, FYNNEI. The CDR3, as DNA: TGTGCCAGCTACCCCGGGACTAGCGGGAGGACCCAGTACTTC. Translating gives CASYPGTSGRTQYF.

The CDR3 region has the DNA TGCGCCAGCAGCGCTAGCTTCCAAGAGACCCAGTACTTC. Residues: CASSASFQETQYF. The chain is built from TRBV5-1 and TRBJ2-5, with a tentative D call TRBD2 (5 bases). The CDR3 extends over 13 amino acids. CDR1 is SGHRS, CDR2 YFSETQ, per germline. V lost 4 bases to trimming and J lost 1 base, with 8 bases between them. Full variable domain (remainder filled in from reference TRBV5-1 and TRBJ2-5): KAGVTQTPRYLIKTRGQQVTLSCSPISGHRSVSWYQQTPGQGLQFLFEYFSETQRNKGNFPGRFSGRQFSNSRSEMNVSTLELGDSALYLCASSASFQETQYFGPGTRLLVL.

This chain connects TRBV28 to TRBJ1-1, with 9 positions matching TRBD1. The CDR3 runs to 16 residues. Trimming cost V 3 bases and J 0 bases; bases outside gene matches: 5. CDR1 is MDHEN and CDR2 is SYDVKM in the germline V gene. The CDR3 spells CASSLGTGPVNTEAFF. In DNA, the CDR3 is TGTGCCAGCAGTTTGGGGACAGGGCCAGTGAACACTGAAGCTTTCTTT.

Details on this clone: One end of the junction does not line up with germline, which may come from a read error. The V gene is TRBV11-2, the J gene TRBJ1-4, with D possibly matching TRBD1 (5 bases). The CDR3 runs to 15 residues. Per the germline V gene, CDR1 is SGHAT and CDR2 is FQNNGV. The CDR3 is CASSFAGGTTEKLFF. CDR3 DNA sequence: TGTGCCAGCAGCTTCGCGGGGGGGACTACTGAAAAACTGTTTTTT.

The gene calls are TRBV10-3 and TRBJ2-7, with 7 bases identical to TRBD2. Germline CDR1 reads ENHRY; CDR2 reads SYGVKD. The CDR3 length is 14 residues. The ends lost 8 bases at V and 3 bases at J; junction bases unmatched: 10. CDR3 residues: CAILRVTSIYEQYF. The CDR3 DNA sequence: TGTGCCATCTTACGGGTGACTAGCATCTACGAGCAGTACTTC.

This clone was recorded once. The gene calls are TRBV5-4 and TRBJ2-1, with 8 bases identical to TRBD1. Germline V gene lookup returns CDR1 SGHNT and CDR2 YYREEE (reference sequence). CDR3 length: 16 residues. The V gene end was trimmed by 0 bases and the J gene end by 1 base; junction bases not matched to a gene: 3. CDR3 coding DNA: TGTGCCAGCAGCTTGGGACAGGGGAGGTCCTACAATGAGCAGTTCTTC. Its protein is CASSLGQGRSYNEQFF.

The genes are TRBV29-1 and TRBJ2-3; D could derive from TRBD1 or TRBD2 (6 bases each). The CDR3 totals 15 residues. CDR1 is SQVTM and CDR2 is ANQGSEA in the germline V gene. V lost 4 bases, J lost 2 bases, and 16 bases lay in between. The CDR3 bases are TGCAGCGTTGGGGAGGCAGGGGCCGACACAGATACGCAGTATTTT. This codes for CSVGEAGADTDTQYF.

The CDR3 sequence is CASSLAGANYGYTF. CDR3 DNA sequence: TGTGCCAGCAGCTTAGCCGGCGCTAACTATGGCTACACCTTC. The rearrangement uses TRBV7-9 and TRBJ1-2; D is undetermined. Germline CDR1 reads SEHNR; CDR2 reads FQNEAQ (reference sequence). The CDR3 has 14 residues. The V end lost 0 bases, the J end lost 0 bases, and 5 bases lay between the germline ends.

This clone was seen only a few times. The genes are TRBV7-2 and TRBJ1-2; 9 bases line up with TRBD1. The CDR3 is 14 amino acids. The germline gives CDR1 SGHTA, CDR2 FQGNSA. V was clipped by 4 bases and J by 4 bases; unmatched bases: 4. CDR3 nucleotides: TGTGCCAGCAGCTCAGGGACAGGGCCCTATGGCTACACCTTC. Translated: CASSSGTGPYGYTF.

This chain links TRBV7-9 with TRBJ2-3, with D possibly being TRBD1 or TRBD2 (5 bases each). The CDR3 is made up of 14 amino acids. The ends were cut back, 7 bases at V and 1 base at J, with 12 bases in the middle. The germline V gene has CDR1 SEHNR and CDR2 FQNEAQ (reference sequence). As DNA, the CDR3 is TGTGCCAGCACCCCGGGGCAGGGCACAGATACGCAGTATTTT. This sequence encodes CASTPGQGTDTQYF.

This chain connects TRBV7-8 to TRBJ1-1; TRBD1 matches at 7 bases. This CDR3 spans 14 amino acids. The V gene end was trimmed by 1 base and the J gene end by 8 bases; junction bases not matched to a gene: 7. Germline lookup yields CDR1 SGHVS and CDR2 FQNEAQ. The CDR3 DNA reads TGTGCCAGCAGCTTAGGAGACAGGGTGTGGGAAGCTTTCTTT. Translation: CASSLGDRVWEAFF.

This rearrangement joins TRBV7-9 to TRBJ1-5; D gene unclear. Germline CDR1 is SEHNR and CDR2 is FQNEAQ (reference sequence). This CDR3 has 15 residues. Trimming shortened V by 1 base and J by 2 bases, and 9 bases separated the two germline ends. CDR3 coding DNA: TGTGCCAGCAGCTTAGGGATGGGAGGCAATCAGCCCCAGCATTTT. It specifies CASSLGMGGNQPQHF. Combining the CDR3 with reference TRBV7-9 and TRBJ1-5 gives the whole variable domain DTGVSQNPRHKITKRGQNVTFRCDPISEHNRLYWYRQTLGQGPEFLTYFQNEAQLEKSRLLSDRFSAERPKGSFSTLEIQRTEQGDSAMYLCASSLGMGGNQPQHFGDGTRLSIL.

The chain recombines TRBV18 with TRBJ2-5; tentative D call: TRBD1 (5 bases). V gave up 0 bases and J gave up 5 bases, with 10 bases separating them. Germline V gives CDR1 KGHSH, CDR2 LQKENI. The CDR3 runs 14 residues. The DNA for the CDR3 is TGTGCCAGCTCACCACCGGTGAAGGGGGAGACCCAGTACTTC. Its protein is CASSPPVKGETQYF.

The genes are TRBV6-6 and TRBJ1-1; unclear D gene. CDR1 and CDR2 from the germline V gene are MNHNY and SVGAGI (reference sequence). V gave up 6 bases and J gave up 4 bases, with 15 bases separating them. The length of the CDR3 is 14 residues. This CDR3 reads CASRRERLSTEAFF. CDR3 DNA sequence: TGTGCCAGCAGACGGGAGAGGCTTAGCACTGAAGCTTTCTTT.

The rearrangement links TRBV6-1 to TRBJ2-5, with D hard to call. Trimming shortened V by 1 base and J by 5 bases, and 8 bases separated the two germline ends. This CDR3 has 13 amino acids. The V gene's germline CDR1 is MNHNS and CDR2 SASEGT. CDR3 protein: CASSEVRRETQYF. CDR3 bases: TGTGCCAGCAGTGAAGTGCGACGTGAGACCCAGTACTTC.

Points on this clone: One end of the junction varies from germline; a read error may be responsible. The V gene is TRBV5-4, the J gene TRBJ1-2; D is uncertain. CDR1 is SGHNT, CDR2 YYREEE, per germline (reference sequence). The CDR3 spans 14 residues. The CDR3 DNA reads as TGCGCCAGCAGCCAAGAAACTAGTTCGAGGGGCTACACCTTC. Its translation is CASSQETSSRGYTF.

The V gene is TRBV11-2, the J gene TRBJ2-1; 8 nucleotides agree with TRBD1. V trimming: 11 bases; J trimming: 6 bases; junction bases outside the gene matches: 9. From germline, CDR1 is SGHAT and CDR2 FQNNGV. The CDR3 totals 13 residues. The CDR3 DNA is TGTGCCTCTAGGTCCACAGGGGGCAATGAGCAGTTCTTC. Protein sequence: CASRSTGGNEQFF.

This clone has just one count. V gene TRBV5-1 combines with J gene TRBJ1-1; D remains ambiguous. CDR1 is SGHRS, CDR2 YFSETQ, per germline. This CDR3 is 14 amino acids long. The ends were cut back, 1 base at V and 2 bases at J, with 9 bases in the middle. The CDR3 nucleotides are TGCGCCAGCAGCTTGTATAACAAAAACACTGAAGCTTTCTTT. It codes for CASSLYNKNTEAFF.

This clone was counted once. The rearrangement uses TRBV29-1 and TRBJ2-3, with D perhaps assigned TRBD1 or TRBD2 (5 bases each). V was clipped by 7 bases and J by 2 bases, with 13 bases between them. The CDR3 sequence is 13 residues long. Germline assignment: CDR1 SQVTM and CDR2 ANQGSEA. The CDR3 DNA reads TGCAGCGGGGGCCGGGGTTTCACAGATACGCAGTATTTT. This encodes CSGGRGFTDTQYF.